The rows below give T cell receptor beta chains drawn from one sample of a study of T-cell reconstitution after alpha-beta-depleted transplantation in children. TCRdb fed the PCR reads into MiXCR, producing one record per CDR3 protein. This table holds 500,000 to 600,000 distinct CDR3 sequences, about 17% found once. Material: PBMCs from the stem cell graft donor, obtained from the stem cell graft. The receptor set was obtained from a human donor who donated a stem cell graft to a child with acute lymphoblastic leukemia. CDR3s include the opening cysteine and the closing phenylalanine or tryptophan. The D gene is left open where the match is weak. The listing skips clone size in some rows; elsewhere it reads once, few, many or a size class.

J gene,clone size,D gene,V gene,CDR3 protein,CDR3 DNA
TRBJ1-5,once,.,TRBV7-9,CASSSDGRFGNQPQHF,TGTGCCAGCAGCTCGGACGGGAGATTCGGCAATCAGCCCCAGCATTTT
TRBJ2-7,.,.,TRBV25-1,CASSEYVQYYEQYF,TGTGCCAGCAGTGAATATGTGCAGTACTACGAGCAGTACTTC
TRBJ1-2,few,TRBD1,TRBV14,CASSQDRAGGSGYTF,TGTGCCAGCAGCCAAGATCGGGCAGGGGGATCTGGCTACACCTTC
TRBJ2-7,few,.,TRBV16,CASSADLYYEQYF,TGTGCCAGCAGCGCTGACTTATACTACGAGCAGTACTTC
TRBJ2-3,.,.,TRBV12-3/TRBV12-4,CASSLIAETDTQYF,TGTGCCAGCAGTTTAATAGCAGAGACAGATACGCAGTATTTT
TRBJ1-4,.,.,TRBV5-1,CASSLSPGTGHEKLFF,TGCGCCAGCAGCCTATCCCCCGGGACTGGACATGAAAAACTGTTTTTT
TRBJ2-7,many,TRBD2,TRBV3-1,CASSSTSGAYEQYF,TGTGCCAGCAGCTCGACTAGCGGGGCCTACGAGCAGTACTTC
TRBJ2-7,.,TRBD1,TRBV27,CASSYQGQGAYEQYF,TGTGCCAGCAGTTACCAAGGACAGGGGGCTTACGAGCAGTACTTC
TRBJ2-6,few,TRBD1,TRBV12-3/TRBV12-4,CAVDGTALSGANVLTF,TGTGCCGTTGACGGGACAGCCCTTTCTGGGGCCAACGTCCTGACTTTC
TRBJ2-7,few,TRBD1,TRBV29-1,CSVELRGQPYEQYF,TGCAGCGTTGAACTCAGGGGGCAACCCTACGAGCAGTACTTC
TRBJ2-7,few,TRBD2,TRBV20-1,CSARGPGLAISEQYF,TGCAGTGCTAGAGGTCCGGGACTAGCGATATCCGAGCAGTACTTC
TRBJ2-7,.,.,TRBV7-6,CASSFPGNYEQYF,TGTGCCAGCAGTTTCCCTGGGAACTACGAGCAGTACTTC
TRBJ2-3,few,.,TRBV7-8,CAEASTDTQYF,TGTGCCGAGGCTAGCACAGATACGCAGTATTTT
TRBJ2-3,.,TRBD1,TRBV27,CASSLAGQGPDTQYF,TGTGCCAGCAGTTTAGCGGGACAGGGGCCAGATACGCAGTATTTT
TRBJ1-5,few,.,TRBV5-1,CASSFGTYNQPQHF,TGCGCCAGCAGCTTCGGGACCTACAATCAGCCCCAGCATTTT
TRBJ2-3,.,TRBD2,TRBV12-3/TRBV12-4,CASSWALAGGPRNTQYF,TGTGCCAGCAGTTGGGCGCTAGCGGGAGGGCCTCGGAATACGCAGTATTTT
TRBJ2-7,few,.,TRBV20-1,CSVTAAKRYEQYF,TGCAGTGTCACAGCGGCGAAGAGGTACGAGCAGTACTTC
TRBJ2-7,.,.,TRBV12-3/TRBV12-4,CASSLGTGLKEQYF,TGTGCCAGCAGTTTGGGCACAGGATTGAAGGAGCAGTACTTC
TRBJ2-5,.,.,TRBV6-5,CASGSPGHQGWETQYF,TGTGCCAGCGGTTCTCCGGGACACCAGGGATGGGAGACCCAGTACTTC
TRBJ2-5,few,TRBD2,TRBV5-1,CASSWVSSGQETQYF,TGCGCCAGCAGCTGGGTTTCTAGCGGACAAGAGACCCAGTACTTC
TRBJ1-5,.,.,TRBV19,CASALHRDSNQPQHF,TGTGCCAGTGCCCTACACCGGGACAGCAATCAGCCCCAGCATTTT
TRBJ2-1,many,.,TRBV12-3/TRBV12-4,CASSLVGGSYNEQFF,TGTGCCAGCAGCTTAGTAGGGGGCTCCTACAATGAGCAGTTCTTC
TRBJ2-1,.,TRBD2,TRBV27,CASSFLAGTRKGNEQFF,TGTGCCAGCAGTTTCCTCGCAGGGACTAGAAAGGGCAATGAGCAGTTCTTC
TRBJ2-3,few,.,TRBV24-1,CATSDPPTDTQYF,TGTGCCACCAGTGATCCCCCGACAGATACGCAGTATTTT
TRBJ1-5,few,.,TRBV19,CASNWRLGNQPQHF,TGTGCCAGTAATTGGCGCCTGGGCAATCAGCCCCAGCATTTT
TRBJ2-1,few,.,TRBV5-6,CASSPQSYEQFF,TGTGCCAGCAGCCCTCAGTCCTATGAGCAGTTCTTC
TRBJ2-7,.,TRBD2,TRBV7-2,CASSLTSGRGEQYF,TGTGCCAGCAGCTTGACTAGCGGGAGAGGAGAGCAGTACTTC
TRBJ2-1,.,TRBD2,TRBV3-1,CASSQDVWGGYNEQFF,TGTGCCAGCAGCCAAGATGTGTGGGGGGGCTACAATGAGCAGTTCTTC
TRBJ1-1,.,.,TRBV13,CASSLSSFGRPNTEAFF,TGTGCCAGCAGCTTAAGTTCGTTTGGCCGGCCGAACACTGAAGCTTTCTTT
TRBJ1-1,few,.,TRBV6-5,CASSWGRRMNTEAFF,TGTGCCAGCAGTTGGGGGAGACGGATGAACACTGAAGCTTTCTTT
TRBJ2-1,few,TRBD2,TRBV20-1,CSAGLAGDWNEQFF,TGCAGTGCTGGGCTAGCGGGGGACTGGAATGAGCAGTTCTTC
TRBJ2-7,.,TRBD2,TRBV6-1,CASRSSGSPSNEQYF,TGTGCCAGCAGATCTAGCGGGAGCCCGTCCAACGAGCAGTACTTC
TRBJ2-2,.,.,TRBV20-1,CSARDLNLTGELFF,TGCAGTGCTAGAGATTTGAATCTGACCGGGGAGCTGTTTTTT
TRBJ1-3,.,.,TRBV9,CASSVYGTPRDTIYF,TGTGCCAGCAGCGTGTATGGGACCCCGCGAGACACCATATATTTT
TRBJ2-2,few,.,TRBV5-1,CASQGAVNTGELFF,TGCGCCTCCCAAGGGGCGGTAAACACCGGGGAGCTGTTTTTT
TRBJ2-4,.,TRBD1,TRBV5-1,CASSLAVGQAKNIQYF,TGCGCCAGCAGCTTGGCTGTGGGACAGGCCAAAAACATTCAGTACTTC
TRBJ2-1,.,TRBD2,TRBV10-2,CAGSFTSANEQFF,TGCGCCGGGTCGTTCACTAGCGCCAATGAGCAGTTCTTC
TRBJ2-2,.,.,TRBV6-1,CASCLGLNTGELFF,TGTGCCAGCTGCCTTGGGCTGAACACCGGGGAGCTGTTTTTT
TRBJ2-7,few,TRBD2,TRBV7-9,CASSPQLSSGASYEQYF,TGTGCCAGCAGCCCACAATTAAGCAGCGGGGCCTCCTACGAGCAGTACTTC
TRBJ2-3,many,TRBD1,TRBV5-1,CASSLGGGSTDTQYF,TGTGCCAGCAGTTTAGGGGGCGGAAGCACAGATACGCAGTATTTT